This passage covers 27 T cell receptor beta chains from one sample sequenced in a study of cytomegalovirus exposure and HLA in healthy donors. The PCR made use of 60 Vbeta and 13 Jbeta primers. The table came from immunoSEQ multiplex PCR; TCRdb's copy has only in-frame clones and leaves some out. This table holds 150,000 to 180,000 clones, roughly 74% found once. Sequencing was done on a sample of PBMCs. These receptors originate from a man in his late teens or twenties in good health and CMV-seronegative.

This chain connects TRBV5-1 to TRBJ2-2; 12 nucleotides line up with TRBD2. CDR1 and CDR2 from the germline V gene are SGHRS and YFSETQ. This CDR3 region has 15 residues. The ends lost 4 bases at V and 6 bases at J; junction bases unmatched: 4. CDR3 bases: TGCGCCAGCAGCGTAGGACTAGCGGGGTCCGGGGAGCTGTTTTTT. Residues: CASSVGLAGSGELFF.

The chain is built from TRBV2 and TRBJ1-6, with D unclear. V dropped 4 bases and J dropped 8 bases, with 12 bases sitting between them. The CDR3 has 14 amino acids. Per germline, CDR1 SNHLY and CDR2 FYNNEI. The CDR3 region is CASSVREVDSPLHF. The CDR3 coding sequence is TGTGCCAGCAGTGTTCGGGAAGTTGATTCACCCCTCCACTTT.

The rearrangement joins TRBV6-5 to TRBJ1-1; no firm D call. Germline V gene sequence: CDR1 MNHEY, CDR2 SVGAGI. V was cut by 5 bases and J by 4 bases, with 17 bases left in between. The CDR3 consists of 15 residues. CDR3 in DNA: TGTGCCAGCAGTCCGAGGGCCCCGGGGATCACTGAAGCTTTCTTT. Its translation is CASSPRAPGITEAFF.

The genes are TRBV5-4 and TRBJ2-5; 8 positions match TRBD1. The J call could be wrong; TRBJ2-7 is a better fit for the DNA end. CDR1 is SGHNT, CDR2 YYREEE, per germline (reference sequence). CDR3 size: 14 residues. The CDR3 bases are TGTGCCAGCAGCTTGGACAGGGGGTACGGCGAGCAGTACTTC. It codes for CASSLDRGYGEQYF.

The genes are TRBV6-5 and TRBJ1-5; a possible D gene is TRBD1 (5 bases). The CDR3 length is 15 residues. Per germline, CDR1 MNHEY and CDR2 SVGAGI. V shed 5 bases and J shed 4 bases, with 15 bases lying between them. The CDR3 loop reads CASSKDLGGNQPQHF. In nucleotides, the CDR3 is TGTGCCAGCAGTAAGGATCTTGGGGGGAATCAGCCCCAGCATTTT.

As concerns this clone: The sample contains more than one DNA sequence encoding this CDR3. V and J are TRBV7-9 and TRBJ1-5, with 8 bases identical to TRBD1. The CDR3 runs to 15 residues. After removal of 1 base from V and 1 base from J, the junction contained 0 bases not matched to a gene. The germline V gene encodes CDR1 SEHNR and CDR2 FQNEAQ (reference sequence). CDR3 nucleotides: TGTGCCAGCAGCTTAGGACAGGGGAGCAATCAGCCCCAGCATTTT. It specifies CASSLGQGSNQPQHF.

The chain uses TRBV7-9 and TRBJ1-4; D might be TRBD1 (5 bases). CDR1 and CDR2 from the germline V gene are SEHNR and FQNEAQ (reference sequence). Trimming removed 5 bases at V and 7 bases at J, with 14 bases between. The CDR3 contains 14 residues. The CDR3 nucleotides are TGTGCCAGCAGCCCTAGGGGAGGGATTGAAAAACTGTTTTTT. It specifies CASSPRGGIEKLFF.

This sequence joins TRBV7-9 and TRBJ1-1; D is undetermined. The CDR3 is made up of 16 amino acids. Germline values: CDR1 SEHNR, CDR2 FQNEAQ (reference sequence). The V and J ends lost 3 bases and 1 base respectively, with 15 bases between them. The CDR3 spells CASSFFPPYKNTEAFF. The CDR3 nucleotides read TGTGCCAGCAGCTTTTTCCCCCCGTACAAGAACACTGAAGCTTTCTTT.

V is TRBV7-3 and J is TRBJ1-6; D is unclear. Germline loops: CDR1 SGHTA, CDR2 FQGTGA. V was shortened by 10 bases and J by 5 bases, with 12 bases between the two germline ends. This CDR3 region has 13 residues. CDR3 residues: CATGRIDNSPLHF. The CDR3 region has the DNA TGTGCCACAGGTCGGATAGATAATTCACCCCTCCACTTT.

The chain has TRBV28 and TRBJ2-1, with 11 positions matching TRBD2. Germline lookup yields CDR1 MDHEN and CDR2 SYDVKM. J was trimmed by 0 bases and V by 3 bases; bases with no gene match: 4. This CDR3 comprises 17 residues. The CDR3 DNA sequence: TGTGCCAGCAGTTTCCGCACTAGCGGGGGCTCCTACAATGAGCAGTTCTTC. It encodes CASSFRTSGGSYNEQFF.

This chain links TRBV27 with TRBJ2-3; 8 positions match TRBD2. This CDR3 comprises 20 residues. CDR1 is MNHEY and CDR2 is SMNVEV in the germline V gene (reference sequence). J lost 0 bases, V lost 0 bases, and 14 bases had no gene match. The chain's CDR3 is CASSLSGGLAGTYSTDTQYF. In nucleotides, the CDR3 is TGTGCCAGCAGTTTATCAGGGGGTCTAGCGGGTACTTATAGCACAGATACGCAGTATTTT.

Remarks on this clone: The germline gene is not matched at one end of the junction; a read error may be the cause. V is TRBV11-3 and J is TRBJ2-6; D is undetermined. Germline V gives CDR1 SGHNT, CDR2 YENEEA. This CDR3 spans 13 amino acids. The CDR3 region is CASSPAWANGLTF. CDR3 DNA sequence: TGTGCCAGCAGCCCCGCCTGGGCCAACGGCCTGACTTTC.

The chain has TRBV14 and TRBJ1-5, with TRBD1 as a possible D gene (6 bases). Germline V gene lookup returns CDR1 SGHDN and CDR2 FVKESK. V lost 1 base and J 9 bases, leaving 13 bases between the germline ends. There are 14 residues in the CDR3. DNA of the CDR3: TGTGCCAGCAGCCAAGCCGGTAGGGGGTTGCCCCAGCATTTT. Translated, it gives CASSQAGRGLPQHF.

The chain carries TRBV30 and TRBJ2-5; D unclear. Deletions cut 4 bases from V and 5 bases from J, with 11 bases between. The CDR3 has 12 amino acids. Per the germline V gene, CDR1 is GTSNPN and CDR2 is SVGIG (reference sequence). The CDR3 is CAWTGSSETQYF. The CDR3 DNA follows: TGTGCCTGGACAGGCTCCTCCGAGACCCAGTACTTC.

V usage is TRBV5-6 and J usage is TRBJ2-1; tentative D call: TRBD2 (6 bases). Trimming took off 1 base at V and 4 bases at J, with 15 bases between the two ends. This CDR3 region has 16 residues. Per the germline V gene, CDR1 is SGHDT and CDR2 is YYEEEE. CDR3 amino acids: CASSLKVAAGYNEQFF. DNA of the CDR3: TGTGCCAGCAGCTTGAAGGTAGCTGCGGGGTACAATGAGCAGTTCTTC.

The V call is TRBV2, the J call TRBJ1-1, with D perhaps matching TRBD1 (6 bases). Looked up from germline, CDR1 is SNHLY and CDR2 is FYNNEI. The CDR3 covers 15 residues. Trimming left V 6 bases short and J 0 bases short, with 14 bases between. The CDR3 loop reads CASRLGGAMNTEAFF. CDR3 DNA sequence: TGTGCCAGCAGGCTGGGGGGGGCCATGAACACTGAAGCTTTCTTT.

J is TRBJ2-1 and V is TRBV29-1, with D possibly being TRBD2 (6 bases). Trimming stripped 0 bases from V and 0 bases from J, with 9 bases between. Germline V gives CDR1 SQVTM, CDR2 ANQGSEA. The CDR3 sequence is 15 residues long. As DNA, the CDR3 is TGCAGCGTTGAAGATCCGCGGGGCTCCTACAATGAGCAGTTCTTC. Its translation: CSVEDPRGSYNEQFF.

The rearrangement links TRBV5-7 to TRBJ1-1; 8 positions match TRBD1. TRBV5-7 is designated an ORF whose function remains uncertain. V shed 4 bases, J shed 3 bases, and the junction held 5 bases outside the gene matches. The CDR3 is 14 residues long. CDR3 coding DNA: TGTGCCAGCAGCGCGGACAGGGTTCACACTGAAGCTTTCTTT. This sequence encodes CASSADRVHTEAFF.

This chain joins TRBV6-5 and TRBJ1-5; 7 positions match TRBD1. CDR3 size: 15 residues. Germline V gene data show CDR1 as MNHEY and CDR2 as SVGAGI. V was clipped by 2 bases and J by 7 bases; unmatched bases: 8. The CDR3 loop is CASSYGGGTEQPQHF. For the CDR3, the DNA is TGTGCCAGCAGTTACGGAGGAGGGACAGAGCAGCCCCAGCATTTT.

The J gene is TRBJ2-7, the V gene TRBV29-1, with D unclear. Germline-derived CDR1 and CDR2 are SQVTM and ANQGSEA. The CDR3 has 14 amino acids. V lost 0 bases, J lost 5 bases, and 14 bases lay in between. CDR3 sequence (DNA): TGCAGCGTTGAAGATTCCGGGTTCGTCCACGAGCAGTACTTC. Translation gives CSVEDSGFVHEQYF.

The chain employs TRBV7-6 and TRBJ1-2; D is unresolved. Trimming pared 5 bases from V and 8 bases from J, leaving 9 bases between. In germline, CDR1 is SGHVS, CDR2 FNYEAQ. The CDR3 spans 11 residues. CDR3 nucleotide sequence: TGTGCCAGCAGCCGCGAGTGGGGCTACACCTTC. Its translation is CASSREWGYTF. Together with reference TRBV7-6 and TRBJ1-2, the CDR3 gives the full variable domain: GAGVSQSPRYKVTKRGQDVALRCDPISGHVSLYWYRQALGQGPEFLTYFNYEAQQDKSGLPNDRFSAERPEGSISTLTIQRTEQRDSAMYRCASSREWGYTFGSGTRLTVV.

The chain carries TRBV19 and TRBJ2-3; TRBD2 matches at 8 bases. V trimming: 3 bases; J trimming: 2 bases; junction bases outside the gene matches: 7. The CDR3 totals 16 residues. CDR1 is LNHDA, CDR2 SQIVND, per germline (reference sequence). CDR3: CASSILAGGPTDTQYF. In nucleotides, the CDR3 is TGTGCCAGTAGTATCTTGGCGGGGGGACCCACAGATACGCAGTATTTT.

Of note for this clone: The junction differs from germline at one of its ends, possibly a read error. The same CDR3 is also encoded by other DNA sequences in this sample. The V gene is TRBV19, the J gene TRBJ1-1, with 7 bases aligning to TRBD1. From germline, CDR1 is LNHDA and CDR2 SQIVND (reference sequence). The CDR3 is made up of 15 amino acids. CDR3 in amino acids: CASRSERGLNTEAFF. Here the CDR3 DNA reads TGTGCCAGTAGGAGTGAGAGGGGGCTGAACACTGAAGCTTTCTTC.

This clone has just a few counts. The chain combines TRBV5-1 with TRBJ1-1; tentative D call: TRBD1 (5 bases). The V end lost 4 bases, the J end lost 6 bases, and 28 bases lay between the germline ends. The CDR3 covers 18 residues. Per germline, CDR1 SGHRS and CDR2 YFSETQ. The CDR3 protein is CASSRSGGGEGPGSEAFF. CDR3 sequence (DNA): TGCGCCAGCAGCCGGTCTGGCGGGGGAGAGGGGCCCGGCTCTGAAGCTTTCTTT.

The chain uses TRBV2 and TRBJ2-5; 9 nucleotides agree with TRBD2. Trimming at V came to 0 bases and at J to 3 bases, leaving 8 bases not matched to a gene. The CDR3 covers 17 residues. Germline loops: CDR1 SNHLY, CDR2 FYNNEI. The CDR3 is CASSEALHLAGKETQYF. The CDR3 DNA is TGTGCCAGCAGTGAAGCGCTTCATCTAGCGGGGAAAGAGACCCAGTACTTC.

This clone was seen only a few times. The genes are TRBV2 and TRBJ2-7, with a tentative D call TRBD1 (7 bases). CDR1 and CDR2 from the germline V gene are SNHLY and FYNNEI. Trimming cost V 7 bases and J 0 bases, with 16 bases left between them. There are 15 residues in the CDR3. Written as DNA, the CDR3 is TGTGCCAGCACCCTGACAGGGACTGTCTCCTACGAGCAGTACTTC. Its protein product is CASTLTGTVSYEQYF.

Turning to this clone: The junction and the germline gene differ at one end; a read error may be behind it. V usage is TRBV19 and J usage is TRBJ2-6; a possible D gene is TRBD2 (6 bases). This CDR3 region has 15 residues. Germline CDR1 reads LNHDA; CDR2 reads SQIVND (reference sequence). As DNA, the CDR3 is TGTGCCAGTAGTATCCCCGAGGGCGGGGCCAACGGCCTGACTTTC. Protein sequence: CASSIPEGGANGLTF.